These T cell receptor beta chains were read from a single sample in a study of blood T cells in healthy people across ages. Each CDR3 protein gets one entry after TCRdb re-called the 5' RACE reads with MiXCR. Seen here are fewer than 2,000,000 distinct CDR3 sequences, roughly 30% observed once, and the top ten hold 11%. What was sequenced was blood. Receptors originate from a woman in her twenties or thirties in good health. Each CDR3 is given with its conserved first and last residue. A D gene is named only where the DNA matches it firmly. Not every row has a clone size; where given, it reads once, few, many or a size class.

d_call | clone_size | j_call | v_call | cdr3_nt | cdr3_aa
- | - | TRBJ1-1 | TRBV7-6 | TGTGCCAGCAAGCTAATCGGGGGCCCTAACACTGAAGCTTTCTTT | CASKLIGGPNTEAFF
TRBD2 | - | TRBJ2-7 | TRBV4-2 | TGTGCCAGCAGCCAAGAGAGCCTAGCGGGGGGCCGTGGCTACGAGCAGTACTTC | CASSQESLAGGRGYEQYF
- | - | TRBJ2-1 | TRBV13 | TGTGCCAGCAGCTTATCCCCCTACTCCTACAATGAGCAGTTCTTC | CASSLSPYSYNEQFF
TRBD1 | - | TRBJ1-5 | TRBV28 | TGTGCCAGCAGAGGGACAGGGGGCTATCAGCCCCAGCATTTT | CASRGTGGYQPQHF
- | many | TRBJ2-7 | TRBV5-1 | TGCGCCAGCAGCCCCACCGAAGACAGAACCTACGAGCAGTACTTC | CASSPTEDRTYEQYF
- | few | TRBJ1-1 | TRBV3-1 | TGTGCCAGCAGCCAAGATTTGAGGAGCACTGAAGCTTTCTTT | CASSQDLRSTEAFF
TRBD2 | few | TRBJ2-3 | TRBV20-1 | TGCAGTGCTGGACACAGACTAGCGGCCACGAGCGGGGATACGCAGTATTTT | CSAGHRLAATSGDTQYF
- | - | TRBJ1-5 | TRBV27 | TGTGCCAGCAGTATTACAGGGTTGGGGCAGCCCCAGCATTTT | CASSITGLGQPQHF
- | - | TRBJ1-1 | TRBV14 | TGTGCCAGCAGCCTATTCTCACCGGGGGCTGAAGCTTTCTTT | CASSLFSPGAEAFF
- | many | TRBJ2-3 | TRBV5-1 | TGCGCCACCCGGCAGGGTGGAACAGATACGCAGTATTTT | CATRQGGTDTQYF
- | few | TRBJ2-4 | TRBV12-3/TRBV12-4 | TGTGCCAGCAGATCTTACCCTACAGTAGCTAAAAACATTCAGTACTTC | CASRSYPTVAKNIQYF
- | - | TRBJ1-2 | TRBV7-6 | TGTGCCAGCAGCGGTCTCAGTTCTTATGGCTACACCTTC | CASSGLSSYGYTF
- | many | TRBJ2-7 | TRBV14 | TGTGCCAGCAGCAAGATAGGAGGCCAGCACCCCTACGAGCAGTACTTC | CASSKIGGQHPYEQYF
- | - | TRBJ1-5 | TRBV12-3/TRBV12-4 | TGTGCCAGCAGCACGAGAGGCAGCAACAATCAGCCCCAGCATTTT | CASSTRGSNNQPQHF
TRBD2 | - | TRBJ2-5 | TRBV4-1 | TGCGCCAGCAGCCAGGTAATAGCGGGAGGAGAGACCCAGTACTTC | CASSQVIAGGETQYF
TRBD1 | many | TRBJ2-7 | TRBV7-9 | TGTGCCAGCAGCCCACGACAGGGGGGCCACGAGCAGTACTTC | CASSPRQGGHEQYF
- | many | TRBJ2-7 | TRBV9 | TGTGCCAGCAGCCCCCACGGCCAATACGAGCAGTACTTC | CASSPHGQYEQYF
TRBD2 | many | TRBJ2-1 | TRBV29-1 | TGCAGCGCTCTAAGGCTAGCGGACAATGAGCAGTTCTTC | CSALRLADNEQFF
TRBD1 | - | TRBJ1-5 | TRBV7-6 | TGTGCCAGCAGCTTAGAGGCCCAGGGGGTATCCCACAATCAGCCCCAGCATTTT | CASSLEAQGVSHNQPQHF
TRBD1 | - | TRBJ1-5 | TRBV7-9 | TGTGCCAGCAGCACAGGGGCGACAGGGGATCGGCCCCAGCATTTT | CASSTGATGDRPQHF
TRBD1 | few | TRBJ1-1 | TRBV25-1 | TGTGCCAGCAGTGAAGGGGACAGGGGGTTAAGGACTGAAGCTTTCTTT | CASSEGDRGLRTEAFF
- | many | TRBJ2-7 | TRBV5-1 | TGCGCCAGCAGCTTGGACGGCTCCAACTTCTACGAGCAGTACTTC | CASSLDGSNFYEQYF
TRBD1 | - | TRBJ2-5 | TRBV27 | TGTGCCAGCAGTTCCCCAGACAGGGAACTACGAGAGCAGTACTTC | CASSSPDRELREQYF
TRBD1 | - | TRBJ1-1 | TRBV18 | TGTGCCAGCCCACCGGACAGGGGGAACACTGAAGCTTTCTTT | CASPPDRGNTEAFF
- | - | TRBJ2-3 | TRBV20-1 | TGCAGTGCTATTGGCGGGACGGGGCTAGATACGCAGTATTTT | CSAIGGTGLDTQYF
TRBD1 | - | TRBJ1-2 | TRBV4-1 | TGCGCCAGCAGCCAAGGTTTTAGGGGACAGGGGTTTGGCTACACCTTC | CASSQGFRGQGFGYTF
TRBD2 | - | TRBJ2-1 | TRBV29-1 | TGCAGCGTTGAAGAGGCTAGCGGGGGCACCCTCACGGAGCAGTTCTTC | CSVEEASGGTLTEQFF
TRBD1 | - | TRBJ1-5 | TRBV5-1 | TGCGCCAGCAGACCCACAGGGGCTAGCAATCAGCCCCAGCATTTT | CASRPTGASNQPQHF
- | few | TRBJ2-3 | TRBV7-3 | TGTGCCAGCAGCTCCCCTGGGGGTGCGCAGTATTTT | CASSSPGGAQYF
- | many | TRBJ2-1 | TRBV29-1 | TGCAGCGTTGAAGACGGGGGATACAATGAGCAGTTCTTC | CSVEDGGYNEQFF
- | - | TRBJ2-7 | TRBV5-1 | TGCGCCAGCAGCCGAAGGAGGGACATCGACTCCTACGAGCAGTACTTC | CASSRRRDIDSYEQYF
- | few | TRBJ2-7 | TRBV10-3 | TGTGCCATCAGTGAGTCGAGTAGCGGAAAGGCCTCCTACGAGCAGTACTTC | CAISESSSGKASYEQYF
TRBD2 | - | TRBJ2-7 | TRBV3-1 | TGTGCCAGCAGCCAAAGAACTAGCGGGAATCACGGGCAGTACTTC | CASSQRTSGNHGQYF
- | - | TRBJ2-7 | TRBV27 | TGTGCCAGCAGCTACCGACAGGACCTTACCTACGAGCAGTACTTC | CASSYRQDLTYEQYF
TRBD2 | - | TRBJ2-1 | TRBV20-1 | TGCAGTGGACTCAGACTAGCGGGATACAATGAGCAGTTCTTC | CSGLRLAGYNEQFF
TRBD1 | many | TRBJ2-7 | TRBV20-1 | TGCAGTGCTCCCGACAGGGGGTCGTACGAGCAGTACTTC | CSAPDRGSYEQYF
TRBD2 | few | TRBJ2-5 | TRBV29-1 | TGCAGCGTGTCTAGCGGGGGCCTCCAAGAGACCCAGTACTTC | CSVSSGGLQETQYF
TRBD1 | - | TRBJ2-5 | TRBV7-3 | TGTGCTAGCAGCTTAAATGCGGGACAGGAGCAGTACTTC | CASSLNAGQEQYF
- | - | TRBJ2-7 | TRBV11-1 | TGTGCCAGCAGCTTAAGTGGCAGGGAATACGAGCAGTACTTC | CASSLSGREYEQYF
TRBD1 | - | TRBJ2-3 | TRBV10-3 | TGTGCCATCAGTGAAATGGACAGGGCGTCAGATACGCAGTATTTT | CAISEMDRASDTQYF
TRBD1 | - | TRBJ2-5 | TRBV6-5 | TGTGCCAGCAGTTACTCGACAGGGGCTCTCGGGGAGACCCAGTACTTC | CASSYSTGALGETQYF
- | - | TRBJ1-4 | TRBV27 | TGTGCCAGCAGAGTGAGGTCCCCCGGGGAAGGAGCAACTAATGAAAAACTGTTTTTT | CASRVRSPGEGATNEKLFF
TRBD2 | few | TRBJ2-3 | TRBV2 | TGTGCCAGTCGACTCGGGGGGGCAAGCACAGATACGCAGTATTTT | CASRLGGASTDTQYF
- | few | TRBJ2-7 | TRBV6-2/TRBV6-3 | TGTGCCAGCAGCTCTCTCAGGGACCTACCCCCCTACGAGCAGTACTTC | CASSSLRDLPPYEQYF
TRBD1 | - | TRBJ1-6 | TRBV6-2/TRBV6-3 | TGTGCCAGCAGTTCGACAGGGGTCTATAATTCACCCCTCCACTTT | CASSSTGVYNSPLHF
- | few | TRBJ2-1 | TRBV10-3 | TGTGCCATCAGCGGGACTGACAATGAGCAGTTCTTC | CAISGTDNEQFF
- | few | TRBJ2-2 | TRBV3-1 | TGTGCCAGCAGCCAAGGGCCAGCGGAGAACACCGGGGAGCTGTTTTTT | CASSQGPAENTGELFF
- | few | TRBJ2-3 | TRBV30 | TGTGCCTGGGCGGAGAGCACAGATACGCAGTATTTT | CAWAESTDTQYF
- | many | TRBJ1-2 | TRBV29-1 | TGCAGCGTTGAGGGGGGACAACTAAGTCGCGGCTACACCTTC | CSVEGGQLSRGYTF
- | few | TRBJ1-2 | TRBV20-1 | TGCAGTGCTAGAGGACCCGACTATGGCTACACCTTC | CSARGPDYGYTF
- | few | TRBJ1-2 | TRBV7-9 | TGTGCCAGCAGCTGGGGGGGTGCTGGACTGAGCTATGGCTACACCTTC | CASSWGGAGLSYGYTF